A selection of T cell receptor beta chains follows, all from one sample in a study of blood T cell repertoires in COVID-19. The table came from immunoSEQ multiplex PCR; TCRdb's copy has only in-frame clones and leaves some out. The sample lists about 200,000 clones, approximately 87% occurring once. Sequencing input: peripheral blood. The receptors originated from a man aged 55 to 70 who had recovered from COVID-19. The CDR3 runs from the conserved cysteine through the conserved F or W. Fields, in order: J gene, D gene, V gene, clone size, CDR3 protein, CDR3 DNA. A D gene is named only where the DNA matches it firmly. Clone size is shown for a subset of rows, as once, few, many or a class of expanded clone.

j_gene: TRBJ1-1
d_gene: .
v_gene: TRBV7-2
abundance: .
CDR3aa: CASSLVPPVGLNTEAFF
CDR3nt: TGTGCCAGCAGCTTAGTCCCCCCAGTGGGCTTGAACACTGAAGCTTTCTTT

j_gene: TRBJ1-2
d_gene: .
v_gene: TRBV6-2/TRBV6-3
abundance: .
CDR3aa: CASSLGQGYTF
CDR3nt: TGTGCCAGCAGCTTGGGGCAAGGCTACACCTTC

j_gene: TRBJ2-2
d_gene: TRBD1
v_gene: TRBV27
abundance: .
CDR3aa: CASRARDRMNTGELFF
CDR3nt: TGTGCCAGCAGGGCCCGGGACAGGATGAACACCGGGGAGCTGTTTTTT

j_gene: TRBJ2-7
d_gene: TRBD2
v_gene: TRBV27
abundance: .
CDR3aa: CASSIAGTSTYEQYF
CDR3nt: TGTGCCAGCAGTATCGCCGGGACTAGCACCTACGAGCAGTACTTC

j_gene: TRBJ1-2
d_gene: .
v_gene: TRBV6-1
abundance: once
CDR3aa: CASSEMGGYGYTF
CDR3nt: TGTGCCAGCAGTGAAATGGGGGGCTATGGCTACACCTTC

j_gene: TRBJ1-2
d_gene: TRBD1
v_gene: TRBV5-1
abundance: .
CDR3aa: CASGDRGSLEGYTF
CDR3nt: TGCGCCAGCGGGGACAGGGGATCCTTGGAAGGCTACACCTTC

j_gene: TRBJ1-1
d_gene: .
v_gene: TRBV29-1
abundance: few
CDR3aa: CSVSGENTEAFF
CDR3nt: TGCAGCGTTTCAGGGGAGAACACTGAAGCTTTCTTT

j_gene: TRBJ2-7
d_gene: .
v_gene: TRBV6-5
abundance: .
CDR3aa: CASSLVASYEQYF
CDR3nt: TGTGCCAGCAGTTTGGTAGCTTCCTACGAGCAGTACTTC

j_gene: TRBJ1-3
d_gene: .
v_gene: TRBV7-2
abundance: .
CDR3aa: CASSLTAGAGNTIYF
CDR3nt: TGTGCCAGCAGCTTAACGGCGGGGGCTGGAAACACCATATATTTT

j_gene: TRBJ2-3
d_gene: TRBD2
v_gene: TRBV11-3
abundance: few
CDR3aa: CASSLGLLAGSTDTQYF
CDR3nt: TGTGCCAGCAGCTTAGGTCTGCTAGCGGGCAGCACAGATACGCAGTATTTT

j_gene: TRBJ2-7
d_gene: TRBD2
v_gene: TRBV6-6
abundance: .
CDR3aa: CASSQRAGGHEQYF
CDR3nt: TGTGCCAGCAGTCAAAGGGCGGGGGGGCACGAGCAGTACTTC

j_gene: TRBJ2-5
d_gene: .
v_gene: TRBV27
abundance: .
CDR3aa: CASSQGRIGTKPRVQYF
CDR3nt: TGTGCCAGCAGTCAGGGACGTATAGGGACAAAGCCGAGAGTACAGTACTTC

j_gene: TRBJ2-1
d_gene: TRBD1
v_gene: TRBV28
abundance: .
CDR3aa: CASSLGTERDEQFF
CDR3nt: TGTGCCAGCAGTTTAGGGACAGAACGCGATGAGCAGTTCTTC

j_gene: TRBJ2-7
d_gene: TRBD1
v_gene: TRBV10-1
abundance: .
CDR3aa: CASSRDRVSYEQYF
CDR3nt: TGCGCCAGCAGTCGGGACAGGGTTTCCTACGAGCAGTACTTC

j_gene: TRBJ2-7
d_gene: .
v_gene: TRBV28
abundance: .
CDR3aa: CASSMPGLPHEQYF
CDR3nt: TGTGCCAGCAGTATGCCCGGTCTTCCCCACGAGCAGTACTTC

j_gene: TRBJ2-7
d_gene: TRBD1
v_gene: TRBV6-6
abundance: .
CDR3aa: CASSYFHGTGEEQYF
CDR3nt: TGTGCCAGCAGTTACTTTCACGGGACAGGGGAGGAGCAGTACTTC

j_gene: TRBJ1-2
d_gene: .
v_gene: TRBV29-1
abundance: .
CDR3aa: CSVVGGVGYTF
CDR3nt: TGCAGCGTTGTGGGGGGTGTCGGCTACACCTTC

j_gene: TRBJ1-1
d_gene: TRBD1
v_gene: TRBV19
abundance: .
CDR3aa: CASSRDRGQTEAFF
CDR3nt: TGTGCCAGTAGTAGGGACAGGGGGCAAACTGAAGCTTTCTTT

j_gene: TRBJ1-1
d_gene: .
v_gene: TRBV10-3
abundance: .
CDR3aa: CAIVPGGNTEAFF
CDR3nt: TGTGCCATCGTCCCGGGGGGGAACACTGAAGCTTTCTTT

j_gene: TRBJ1-2
d_gene: .
v_gene: TRBV15
abundance: .
CDR3aa: CATSTSGGYGYTF
CDR3nt: TGTGCCACCAGCACGTCGGGGGGATATGGCTACACCTTC

j_gene: TRBJ2-1
d_gene: TRBD2
v_gene: TRBV28
abundance: .
CDR3aa: CASSSSSGSIYNEQFF
CDR3nt: TGTGCCAGCAGTTCATCTAGCGGGAGTATATACAATGAGCAGTTCTTC

j_gene: TRBJ1-2
d_gene: .
v_gene: TRBV5-6
abundance: .
CDR3aa: CASSLGPEGSNYGYTF
CDR3nt: TGTGCCAGCAGCCTGGGCCCGGAGGGTTCTAACTATGGCTACACCTTC

j_gene: TRBJ2-7
d_gene: TRBD1
v_gene: TRBV6-5
abundance: .
CDR3aa: CASSSGTGVPYEQYF
CDR3nt: TGTGCCAGCAGTTCCGGGACAGGAGTCCCCTACGAGCAGTACTTC

j_gene: TRBJ2-7
d_gene: TRBD2
v_gene: TRBV27
abundance: .
CDR3aa: CASSQRGPTYEQYF
CDR3nt: TGTGCCAGCAGCCAGCGGGGGCCAACCTACGAGCAGTACTTC

j_gene: TRBJ1-1
d_gene: .
v_gene: TRBV28
abundance: .
CDR3aa: CASNGEDAGDTEAFF
CDR3nt: TGTGCCAGCAATGGGGAGGACGCCGGGGACACTGAAGCTTTCTTT

j_gene: TRBJ2-3
d_gene: TRBD2
v_gene: TRBV9
abundance: .
CDR3aa: CASSPSSGTSGISTDTQYF
CDR3nt: TGTGCCAGCAGCCCCAGTAGTGGGACTAGCGGGATCAGCACAGATACGCAGTATTTT

j_gene: TRBJ1-5
d_gene: .
v_gene: TRBV6-5
abundance: once
CDR3aa: CASSRESSGNQPQHF
CDR3nt: TGTGCCAGCAGCCGAGAGTCAAGTGGCAATCAGCCCCAGCATTTT

j_gene: TRBJ2-5
d_gene: .
v_gene: TRBV6-2/TRBV6-3
abundance: once
CDR3aa: CASSNLDKETQYF
CDR3nt: TGTGCCAGCAGTAACCTGGACAAAGAGACCCAGTACTTC

j_gene: TRBJ1-2
d_gene: .
v_gene: TRBV5-6
abundance: .
CDR3aa: CASSQVATGEVNYGYTF
CDR3nt: TGTGCCAGCAGCCAAGTCGCGACGGGGGAGGTCAACTATGGCTACACCTTC

j_gene: TRBJ2-7
d_gene: .
v_gene: TRBV6-5
abundance: .
CDR3aa: CASIRDSGGNEQYF
CDR3nt: TGTGCCAGCATACGGGACTCTGGAGGGAACGAGCAGTACTTC

j_gene: TRBJ1-4
d_gene: .
v_gene: TRBV19
abundance: .
CDR3aa: CASSRKHPATNEKLFF
CDR3nt: TGTGCCAGTAGTAGAAAACACCCTGCAACTAATGAAAAACTGTTTTTT

j_gene: TRBJ2-7
d_gene: .
v_gene: TRBV18
abundance: .
CDR3aa: CASSPRQAGLNEQYF
CDR3nt: TGTGCCAGCTCACCAAGACAAGCCGGTTTGAACGAGCAGTACTTC

j_gene: TRBJ2-6
d_gene: TRBD1
v_gene: TRBV5-6
abundance: .
CDR3aa: CASSRTGQGASGANVLTF
CDR3nt: TGTGCCAGCAGCCGGACGGGACAGGGGGCCTCTGGGGCCAACGTCCTGACTTTC

j_gene: TRBJ1-1
d_gene: .
v_gene: TRBV10-2
abundance: .
CDR3aa: CASRLGTGNTEAFF
CDR3nt: TGCGCCAGCAGATTAGGAACAGGGAACACTGAAGCTTTCTTT

j_gene: TRBJ1-1
d_gene: .
v_gene: TRBV7-8
abundance: .
CDR3aa: CASSLNSWAEAFF
CDR3nt: TGTGCCAGCAGCTTAAACAGCTGGGCTGAAGCTTTCTTT

j_gene: TRBJ1-4
d_gene: TRBD1
v_gene: TRBV28
abundance: .
CDR3aa: CASSLGQGHGDEKLFF
CDR3nt: TGTGCCAGCAGTTTAGGACAGGGCCACGGAGATGAAAAACTGTTTTTT

j_gene: TRBJ1-6
d_gene: .
v_gene: TRBV4-3
abundance: .
CDR3aa: CASSRQGSTDSPLHF
CDR3nt: TGCGCCAGCAGCCGGCAGGGGTCCACGGATTCACCCCTCCACTTT

j_gene: TRBJ1-1
d_gene: .
v_gene: TRBV7-6
abundance: .
CDR3aa: CASSTKGGVGNTEAFF
CDR3nt: TGTGCCAGCAGCACGAAAGGAGGGGTTGGAAACACTGAAGCTTTCTTT

j_gene: TRBJ2-5
d_gene: TRBD2
v_gene: TRBV9
abundance: .
CDR3aa: CASSGSGGETQYF
CDR3nt: TGTGCCAGCAGCGGTAGCGGGGGTGAGACCCAGTACTTC

j_gene: TRBJ2-6
d_gene: TRBD1
v_gene: TRBV5-1
abundance: .
CDR3aa: CASSRIQGAGANVLTF
CDR3nt: TGCGCCAGCAGCAGAATACAGGGGGCTGGGGCCAACGTCCTGACTTTC